These T cell receptor beta chains were read from a single sample in a study of T cell clusters in autoimmune cytopenias. With the multiplex PCR reads reprocessed, TCRdb shows one record per CDR3 protein and no DNA. The sample's table shows some 7,600 distinct CDR3 sequences. The sample was peripheral blood. The receptors stem from a human donor with an autoimmune cytopenia or autoimmune hepatitis (not recorded which). Both conserved end residues are part of each CDR3. Only part of the rows carry a size: once, few, many, or a class if the clone is expanded.

V gene	J gene	clone size	CDR3 protein
TRBV6-2/TRBV6-3	TRBJ2-2	medium-sized	CASSPGLAGTGELFF
TRBV5-6	TRBJ2-3	medium-sized	CASSLVSGSGGSTDTQYF
TRBV6-4	TRBJ2-5	medium-sized	CASTIPVETQYF
TRBV20-1	TRBJ1-1	.	CSARSGTAYEAFF
TRBV20-1	TRBJ1-6	medium-sized	CSARDWAQSSPLHF
TRBV5-5	TRBJ2-2	.	CASSSAGTGAPGELFF
TRBV15	TRBJ1-5	medium-sized	CATSRDHSGYQPQHF
TRBV6-5	TRBJ1-6	medium-sized	CASSWGRGKESPLHF
TRBV20-1	TRBJ2-1	.	CSARVRYEQFF
TRBV18	TRBJ1-6	medium-sized	CASSPSAGRGSPLHF
TRBV5-6	TRBJ2-5	.	CASSLRSWAETQYF
TRBV5-4	TRBJ2-2	medium-sized	CASSPRQVGTGELFF
TRBV5-6	TRBJ2-7	medium-sized	CASSSTDRTETYEQYF
TRBV6-4	TRBJ2-1	medium-sized	CASSPGQGAYNEQFF
TRBV11-1	TRBJ2-7	medium-sized	CASSLADVAYEQYF
TRBV30	TRBJ2-3	medium-sized	CAWSVGQNTDTQYF
TRBV6-4	TRBJ1-1	.	CASSDSMNTEAFF
TRBV29-1	TRBJ2-7	medium-sized	CSVRGVGLAGDFYEQYF
TRBV6-5	TRBJ1-4	medium-sized	CASSITGYNEKLFF
TRBV7-9	TRBJ1-2	.	CASSRQGWGYTF
TRBV12-3/TRBV12-4	TRBJ1-4	medium-sized	CASSGAGDPVSEKLFF
TRBV9	TRBJ1-1	.	CASSFSGTRGTEAFF
TRBV6-6	TRBJ1-2	.	CASSTSPRLTNYGYTF
TRBV5-6	TRBJ1-2	medium-sized	CASSLHGYYGYTF
TRBV7-9	TRBJ2-1	.	CASSPTRGAAHNEQFF
TRBV6-2/TRBV6-3	TRBJ2-1	.	CASSYEALTYNEQFF
TRBV24-1	TRBJ2-1	medium-sized	CATSDPVAGGDEQFF
TRBV19	TRBJ2-3	medium-sized	CASSIWTSGTATQYF
TRBV13	TRBJ1-6	medium-sized	CASSLDRGGSPLHF
TRBV18	TRBJ2-3	medium-sized	CASSPGRETDTQYF
TRBV7-2	TRBJ2-3	.	CASSPRLSTDTQYF
TRBV12-3/TRBV12-4	TRBJ1-1	.	CASRTGTGALAFF
TRBV6-6	TRBJ2-1	.	CASSSSLLIRDRGSYNEQFF
TRBV14	TRBJ1-4	.	CASSRTPFGEKLFF
TRBV30	TRBJ2-7	medium-sized	CAWSGLAGVSYEQYF
TRBV12-3/TRBV12-4	TRBJ2-5	medium-sized	CASSLMAGSRETQYF
TRBV5-4	TRBJ2-2	medium-sized	CASSSLAGGYTGELFF
TRBV18	TRBJ1-5	medium-sized	CASSADRSHQPQHF
TRBV12-3/TRBV12-4	TRBJ1-6	medium-sized	CASSKTDRVDNSPLHF
TRBV29-1	TRBJ2-7	medium-sized	CSVGGLSSYEQYF
TRBV6-5	TRBJ1-1	.	CASSRDRVLNTEAFF
TRBV5-6	TRBJ2-7	medium-sized	CATAYRDYEQYF
TRBV4-3	TRBJ2-6	.	CASSQEHRVSGANVLTF